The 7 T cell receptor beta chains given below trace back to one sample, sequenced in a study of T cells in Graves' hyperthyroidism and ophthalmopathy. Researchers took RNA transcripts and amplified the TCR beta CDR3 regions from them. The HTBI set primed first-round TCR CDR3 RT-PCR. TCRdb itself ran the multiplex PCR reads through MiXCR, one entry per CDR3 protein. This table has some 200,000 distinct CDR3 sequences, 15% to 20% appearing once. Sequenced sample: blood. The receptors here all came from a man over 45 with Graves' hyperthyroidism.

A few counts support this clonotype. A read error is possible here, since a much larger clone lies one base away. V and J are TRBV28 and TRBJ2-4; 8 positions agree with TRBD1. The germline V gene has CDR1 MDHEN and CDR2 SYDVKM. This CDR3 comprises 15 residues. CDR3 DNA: TGTGCCAGCAGTAGCCGAGGACAGGGTGCAAACACTCAGTACTTC. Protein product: CASSSRGQGANTQYF.

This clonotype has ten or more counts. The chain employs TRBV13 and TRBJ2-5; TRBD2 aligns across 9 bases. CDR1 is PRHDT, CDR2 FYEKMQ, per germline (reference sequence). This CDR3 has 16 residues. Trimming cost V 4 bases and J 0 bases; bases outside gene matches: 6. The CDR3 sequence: CASSSRAGGYQETQYF. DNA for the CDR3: TGTGCCAGCAGCTCCCGGGCGGGAGGGTACCAAGAGACCCAGTACTTC.

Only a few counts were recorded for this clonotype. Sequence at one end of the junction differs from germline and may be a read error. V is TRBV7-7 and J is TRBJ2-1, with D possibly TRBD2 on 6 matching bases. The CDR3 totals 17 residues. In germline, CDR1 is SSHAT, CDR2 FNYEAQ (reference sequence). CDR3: CASSSGSPGPFYNEQFF. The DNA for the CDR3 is TGTGCTAGCAGCTCCGGGAGCCCGGGCCCTTTTTACAATGAGCAGTTCTTC.

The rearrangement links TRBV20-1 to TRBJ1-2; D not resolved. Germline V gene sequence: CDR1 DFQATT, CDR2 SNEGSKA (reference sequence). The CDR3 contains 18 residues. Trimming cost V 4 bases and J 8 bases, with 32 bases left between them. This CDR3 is CSAIRNLPNLLRGRGYTF. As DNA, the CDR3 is TGCAGTGCTATCCGTAACCTACCGAACCTCTTACGGGGAAGGGGCTACACCTTC.

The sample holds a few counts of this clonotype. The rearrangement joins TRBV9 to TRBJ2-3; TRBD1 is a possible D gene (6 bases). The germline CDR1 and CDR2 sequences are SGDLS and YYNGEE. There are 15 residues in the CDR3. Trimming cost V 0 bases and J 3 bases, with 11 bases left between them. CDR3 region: CASSVDRELTDTQYF. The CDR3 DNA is TGTGCCAGCAGCGTAGACAGGGAATTAACAGATACGCAGTATTTT. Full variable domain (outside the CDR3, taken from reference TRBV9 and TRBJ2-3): DSGVTQTPKHLITATGQRVTLRCSPRSGDLSVYWYQQSLDQGLQFLIQYYNGEERAKGNILERFSAQQFPDLHSELNLSSLELGDSALYFCASSVDRELTDTQYFGPGTRLTVL.

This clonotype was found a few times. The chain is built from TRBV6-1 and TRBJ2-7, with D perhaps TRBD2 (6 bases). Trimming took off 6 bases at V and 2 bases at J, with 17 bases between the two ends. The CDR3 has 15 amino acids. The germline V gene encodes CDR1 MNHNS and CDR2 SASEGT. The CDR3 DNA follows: TGTGCCAGCAGAGACACGGGACTCCAAACCTACGAGCAGTACTTC. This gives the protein CASRDTGLQTYEQYF.

CDR3 in DNA: TGTGCCAGCAGTAACACAGGGCTGGGCTACACCTTC. Its protein is CASSNTGLGYTF. This chain connects TRBV11-3 to TRBJ1-2; maybe TRBD1 (6 bases). The V gene's germline CDR1 is SGHNT and CDR2 YENEEA. Trimming removed 6 bases at V and 8 bases at J, with 13 bases between. The CDR3 loop spans 12 amino acids.